This T cell receptor beta chain emerged from a study of early T cells in non-severe SARS-CoV-2 infection. About the research overall: The study sequenced bulk RNA from unsorted whole blood, with chains unpaired.

Regarding the study as a whole: Using VDJdb, the matching emphasized anti-spike CD8 responses while missing private and CD4 specificities.

Individual cDNA molecules carried attached unique molecular identifiers. TCRdb recomputed calls from the 5' RACE reads with MiXCR, one row per CDR3 protein. The sample holds 66,000 or so distinct CDR3 sequences; roughly 13% are singletons and the top ten take about 8.5%. This clonotype was seen many times. The target antigen is unknown. The CDR3 contains 15 residues. The germline gives CDR1 DFQATT, CDR2 SNEGSKA (reference sequence). Trimming took off 5 bases at V and 5 bases at J, with 19 bases between the two ends. The genes are TRBV20-1 and TRBJ1-3; D is uncertain. Sequencing was performed on whole blood. The sequence was obtained from an adult who was a healthcare worker with PCR-confirmed SARS-CoV-2 infection or an uninfected control (not recorded which). The CDR3 region is CSAASGDSRRNTIYF. Here the CDR3 DNA reads TGCAGTGCTGCCTCAGGAGATTCCAGAAGAAACACCATATATTTT.